What follows are 28 T cell receptor beta chains derived from one specimen sequenced in a study of cytomegalovirus exposure and HLA in healthy donors (dated by TCRdb to about 2017). The library was made by the immunoSEQ multiplex PCR assay. For the multiplex PCR, a mixture combining 60 forward primers for TCR Vbeta segments and 13 reverse primers for TCR Jbeta segments was used. What TCRdb holds here is the immuneACCESS table cut down to in-frame rearrangements. Part of the clones is not present; checked against another copy, under half of the missing clones reflect an unresolved V gene, and the others are unexplained. The sample data list some 130,000 clones, and over 60% of these were observed just once. Roughly 2% of the sample rests with the top ten. The sample consisted of PBMCs. Receptors originate from a man between 25 and 39 years old in good health and CMV-seronegative.

The chain employs TRBV7-6 and TRBJ2-5; 9 bases map to TRBD2. J lost 2 bases, V lost 1 base, and 5 bases had no gene match. The CDR3 consists of 16 residues. Looked up from germline, CDR1 is SGHVS and CDR2 is FNYEAQ. The DNA for the CDR3 is TGTGCCAGCAGCTTAGGGGATAGCGGGAGTCAAGAGACCCAGTACTTC. Translation gives CASSLGDSGSQETQYF.

The chain links TRBV27 to TRBJ2-7; a weak D match, TRBD2 (6 bases). The CDR3 loop spans 13 amino acids. V gave up 2 bases and J gave up 6 bases, with 11 bases separating them. Germline lookup yields CDR1 MNHEY and CDR2 SMNVEV (reference sequence). This CDR3 reads CASSLQSGSEQYF. In DNA form, the CDR3 reads TGTGCCAGCAGTTTACAAAGCGGGTCCGAGCAGTACTTC.

The V and J genes are TRBV6-1 and TRBJ1-2; D is unclear. Per the germline V gene, CDR1 is MNHNS and CDR2 is SASEGT. The CDR3 is 12 amino acids. Trimming shortened V by 6 bases and J by 1 base, and 6 bases separated the two germline ends. CDR3 region: CASSAHNYGYTF. The CDR3 nucleotides are TGTGCCAGCAGCGCACATAACTATGGCTACACCTTC.

The genes are TRBV5-8 and TRBJ2-7, with D maybe TRBD2 (6 bases). Trimming left V 6 bases short and J 3 bases short, with 19 bases between. CDR1 is SGHTS and CDR2 is YDEGEE in the germline V gene. This CDR3 comprises 15 residues. The CDR3 loop is CASTPRVSGGYEQYF. The CDR3 coding sequence is TGTGCCAGCACCCCAAGGGTTAGCGGAGGCTACGAGCAGTACTTC.

The J gene is TRBJ2-7, the V gene TRBV4-1, with 15 bases identical to TRBD2. Germline V lookup: CDR1 MGHRA, CDR2 YSYEKL. The CDR3 has 18 amino acids. V trimming: 2 bases; J trimming: 2 bases; junction bases outside the gene matches: 7. The DNA of the CDR3 is TGCGCCAGCAGCCAACACGGACTAGCGGGAGGGCCTACCTACGAGCAGTACTTC. It yields the protein CASSQHGLAGGPTYEQYF.

This clone appeared a few times. The chain combines TRBV7-6 with TRBJ2-3; 7 nucleotides agree with TRBD2. CDR1 is SGHVS and CDR2 is FNYEAQ in the germline V gene. V lost 2 bases, J lost 0 bases, and 14 bases stayed unmatched. The CDR3 length is 19 residues. DNA for the CDR3: TGTGCCAGCAGCTTATTGGCTAGCGGCAGATTTACTAGCACAGATACGCAGTATTTT. Protein sequence: CASSLLASGRFTSTDTQYF.

This clone showed up just a few times. The gene calls are TRBV18 and TRBJ2-5, with TRBD2 matching 11 bases. Germline CDR1 is KGHSH and CDR2 is LQKENI. V dropped 1 base and J dropped 5; count of bases not matched to a gene: 3. This CDR3 comprises 15 residues. For the CDR3, the DNA is TGTGCCAGCTCACCACAACTAGCGGGAGTGGAGACCCAGTACTTC. Residues: CASSPQLAGVETQYF. Based on the CDR3 plus reference TRBV18 and TRBJ2-5, the full variable domain is NAGVMQNPRHLVRRRGQEARLRCSPMKGHSHVYWYRQLPEEGLKFMVYLQKENIIDESGMPKERFSAEFPKEGPSILRIQQVVRGDSAAYFCASSPQLAGVETQYFGPGTRLLVL.

The chain uses TRBV11-2 and TRBJ2-5; TRBD1 matches at 7 bases. Trimming at V came to 7 bases and at J to 5 bases, leaving 13 bases not matched to a gene. CDR3 length: 15 residues. The germline gives CDR1 SGHAT, CDR2 FQNNGV. The CDR3 bases are TGTGCCAGCAACGAACAGGGGATCCCACGGGAGACCCAGTACTTC. Translation gives CASNEQGIPRETQYF.

This CDR3 reads CASSQKGLADLGDTQYF. The DNA of the CDR3 is TGTGCCAGCAGCCAAAAGGGACTAGCGGACTTGGGGGATACGCAGTATTTT. V is TRBV7-3 and J is TRBJ2-3, with TRBD2 matching over 11 bases. Germline trimming cut 5 bases from V and 6 bases from J; bases unmatched to any gene: 13. The CDR3 totals 17 residues. Germline V gene data show CDR1 as SGHTA and CDR2 as FQGTGA.

In this sample, this clone turned up a few times. The V gene is TRBV2, the J gene TRBJ2-2; D not resolved. The germline gives CDR1 SNHLY, CDR2 FYNNEI. This CDR3 spans 12 amino acids. Trimming removed 3 bases at V and 9 bases at J, with 8 bases between. The CDR3 coding sequence is TGTGCCAGCAGTGATCCAGCGCGGGAGCTGTTTTTT. Protein product: CASSDPARELFF.

CDR3 region: CASSPSTGRSNQPQHF. DNA of the CDR3: TGTGCCAGCAGTCCCTCGACAGGGCGGAGCAATCAGCCCCAGCATTTT. V usage is TRBV27 and J usage is TRBJ1-5; 7 nucleotides agree with TRBD1. Per the germline V gene, CDR1 is MNHEY and CDR2 is SMNVEV (reference sequence). The J segment lost 1 base and the V segment lost 5 bases, leaving 8 bases of the junction unmatched. The CDR3 spans 16 residues.

V and J are TRBV13 and TRBJ2-5, with D tentatively TRBD1 (6 bases). V was cut by 5 bases and J by 4 bases, with 17 bases left in between. This CDR3 has 15 residues. Germline-derived CDR1 and CDR2 are PRHDT and FYEKMQ (reference sequence). CDR3 amino acids: CASSLTGLRRETQYF. The CDR3 DNA follows: TGTGCCAGCAGCCTTACAGGGTTGAGGAGAGAGACCCAGTACTTC.

This chain joins TRBV6-1 and TRBJ2-1, with 11 bases identical to TRBD2. The V and J ends lost 1 base and 6 bases, in that order; junction bases with no gene match: 5. This CDR3 is 16 amino acids long. Per germline, CDR1 MNHNS and CDR2 SASEGT. CDR3 sequence (DNA): TGTGCCAGCAGTGAAGTAACTAGCGGGAGTGGCAATGAGCAGTTCTTC. Protein: CASSEVTSGSGNEQFF.

The chain carries TRBV6-6 and TRBJ1-3, with D possibly TRBD1 on 6 matching bases. Trimming cost V 2 bases and J 1 base, with 9 bases left between them. There are 15 residues in the CDR3. Germline V lookup: CDR1 MNHNY, CDR2 SVGAGI (reference sequence). The CDR3 region is CASSYGRGSGNTIYF. The CDR3 nucleotides read TGTGCCAGCAGTTACGGCAGGGGTTCTGGAAACACCATATATTTT.

On this clone itself: The sample carries other DNA sequences with the same CDR3. The gene calls are TRBV18 and TRBJ1-5; the D gene is possibly TRBD1 (6 bases). The CDR3 has 14 amino acids. With 6 bases removed from V and 4 bases from J, the gap between germline ends came to 13 bases. CDR1 is KGHSH and CDR2 is LQKENI in the germline V gene. CDR3 nucleotide sequence: TGTGCCAGCTCGCCAGGAACAGGGAATCAGCCCCAGCATTTT. Translation: CASSPGTGNQPQHF.

This clone occurred many times. The chain is built from TRBV7-8 and TRBJ2-1; tentatively, D is TRBD2 (6 bases). The CDR3 sequence is 15 residues long. V gave up 6 bases and J gave up 5 bases, with 17 bases separating them. In germline, CDR1 is SGHVS, CDR2 FQNEAQ. The CDR3 coding sequence is TGTGCCAGCAGACGCGGGAACGGGAACCACAATGAGCAGTTCTTC. This gives the protein CASRRGNGNHNEQFF.

The gene calls are TRBV30 and TRBJ2-7, with 8 bases matching TRBD2. V lost 0 bases to trimming and J lost 4 bases; unmatched junction nucleotides: 5. This CDR3 region has 14 residues. Germline V gene sequence: CDR1 GTSNPN, CDR2 SVGIG (reference sequence). In nucleotides, the CDR3 is TGTGCCTGGAGTGTTAGTAGCGGGGCTTACGAGCAGTACTTC. Residues: CAWSVSSGAYEQYF. Looking up the rest from reference TRBV30 and TRBJ2-7 gives the full variable domain: SQTIHQWPATLVQPVGSPLSLECTVEGTSNPNLYWYRQAAGRGLQLLFYSVGIGQISSEVPQNLSASRPQDRQFILSSKKLLLSDSGFYLCAWSVSSGAYEQYFGPGTRLTVT.

V gene TRBV7-9 combines with J gene TRBJ2-5, with D possibly TRBD2 on 5 matching bases. This CDR3 region has 14 residues. CDR1 is SEHNR, CDR2 FQNEAQ, per germline (reference sequence). V lost 4 bases, J lost 5 bases, and 14 bases lay in between. This CDR3 reads CASSYAQAVETQYF. The CDR3 bases are TGTGCCAGCAGCTACGCTCAAGCGGTCGAGACCCAGTACTTC.

The chain employs TRBV5-1 and TRBJ2-3, with 7 bases matching TRBD2. V was clipped by 3 bases and J by 3 bases; unmatched bases: 4. CDR3 length: 14 amino acids. The germline gives CDR1 SGHRS, CDR2 YFSETQ. The CDR3 sequence: CASSWGGETDTQYF. CDR3 in DNA: TGCGCCAGCAGCTGGGGGGGGGAAACAGATACGCAGTATTTT.

The V and J genes are TRBV30 and TRBJ2-2; weak D call: TRBD2 (5 bases). The germline V gene encodes CDR1 GTSNPN and CDR2 SVGIG (reference sequence). V was cut by 4 bases and J by 1 base, with 10 bases left in between. The CDR3 extends over 14 amino acids. The CDR3 nucleotides are TGTGCCTGGACCTGGACTGGGAACACCGGGGAGCTGTTTTTT. The encoded protein is CAWTWTGNTGELFF.

In this sample, this clone turned up a few times. The chain recombines TRBV21-1 with TRBJ2-7; the tabulated D call, TRBD1, remains unverified against the DNA. TRBV21-1 represents a pseudogene. This CDR3 region has 16 residues. As DNA, the CDR3 is TGTGCCAGCAGCAGAGACGGCACAGGGATTGTCTCCGAGCAGTACTTC. It encodes CASSRDGTGIVSEQYF.

The chain links TRBV7-3 to TRBJ2-3, with D unclear. Germline V gives CDR1 SGHTA, CDR2 FQGTGA. V lost 5 bases and J 0 bases, leaving 12 bases between the germline ends. The CDR3 extends over 15 amino acids. This chain's CDR3 is CASSPQSASTDTQYF. CDR3 sequence (DNA): TGTGCCAGCAGCCCACAGTCGGCTAGCACAGATACGCAGTATTTT.

V and J are TRBV30 and TRBJ2-4; weak D call: TRBD2 (7 bases). In germline, CDR1 is GTSNPN, CDR2 SVGIG (reference sequence). CDR3 length equals 14 residues. CDR3 region: CVPGGAGTKNIQYF. The CDR3, as DNA: TGTGTCCCGGGGGGCGCGGGGACCAAAAACATTCAGTACTTC.

V gene TRBV11-3 combines with J gene TRBJ2-1, with 10 bases matching TRBD2. The CDR3 is 15 residues long. In germline, CDR1 is SGHNT, CDR2 YENEEA. V lost 5 bases, J lost 5 bases, and 6 bases stayed unmatched. In nucleotides, the CDR3 is TGTGCCAGCAGCCTCCGGACTAGCGGAAACAATGAGCAGTTCTTC. Translation gives CASSLRTSGNNEQFF. The full variable domain, in which reference TRBV11-3 and TRBJ2-1 provide the parts outside the CDR3, is EAGVVQSPRYKIIEKKQPVAFWCNPISGHNTLYWYLQNLGQGPELLIRYENEEAVDDSQLPKDRFSAERLKGVDSTLKIQPAELGDSAVYLCASSLRTSGNNEQFFGPGTRLTVL.

The chain couples TRBV5-1 to TRBJ2-7; TRBD1 matches at 9 bases. The germline V gene has CDR1 SGHRS and CDR2 YFSETQ. V gave up 2 bases and J gave up 1 base; unmatched junction bases: 4. The CDR3 is made up of 15 amino acids. This CDR3 reads CASSLVGTGSYEQYF. The CDR3 DNA follows: TGCGCCAGCAGCTTAGTGGGGACAGGGTCCTACGAGCAGTACTTC.

This clone was counted once. This sequence joins TRBV9 and TRBJ2-5; 13 positions agree with TRBD2. The J segment lost 4 bases and the V segment lost 3 bases, leaving 3 bases of the junction unmatched. Germline-derived CDR1 and CDR2 are SGDLS and YYNGEE. The CDR3 has 15 amino acids. CDR3 region: CASSGTSGRRETQYF. The CDR3 DNA reads TGTGCCAGCAGCGGGACTAGCGGGAGAAGAGAGACCCAGTACTTC.

V and J are TRBV29-1 and TRBJ1-1, with 9 bases that match TRBD1. This CDR3 region has 15 residues. Germline V gene data show CDR1 as SQVTM and CDR2 as ANQGSEA. Germline trimming cut 5 bases from V and 5 bases from J; bases unmatched to any gene: 12. DNA for the CDR3: TGCAGCGTTTTAACAGGGGGCTCCCTAGAGACTGAAGCTTTCTTT. Translated, it gives CSVLTGGSLETEAFF.

This clone was seen more than once but under ten times. This chain joins TRBV9 and TRBJ2-1; 12 nucleotides agree with TRBD1. The CDR3 contains 15 residues. Trimming cost V 3 bases and J 5 bases; bases outside gene matches: 3. Germline values: CDR1 SGDLS, CDR2 YYNGEE. CDR3 residues: CASSGRDRGHNEQFF. In nucleotides, the CDR3 is TGTGCCAGCAGCGGGAGGGACAGGGGGCACAATGAGCAGTTCTTC.